This T cell receptor beta chain was sequenced during a study of cytomegalovirus exposure and HLA in healthy donors. Germline CDR1 and CDR2: SGDLS and YYNGEE. Trimming stripped 0 bases from V and 0 bases from J, with 9 bases between. The CDR3 is made up of 16 amino acids. In its sample, this clone was seen a few times. In the PCR, 60 Vbeta and 13 Jbeta primers were used. The method was immunoSEQ multiplex PCR; TCRdb's version includes in-frame clones alone and lacks a portion of them. The table includes roughly 150,000 clones, roughly 82% detected once. This chain uses TRBV9 with TRBJ2-2; TRBD1 is a possible D gene (5 bases). This TCR was recovered from a girl between 5 and 17 years old in good health and CMV-seropositive. Sequencing was carried out using PBMCs. CDR3 sequence reads: CASSVDTGSNTGELFF. The CDR3 DNA follows: TGTGCCAGCAGCGTAGATACAGGTTCGAACACCGGGGAGCTGTTTTTT.